This T cell receptor (beta chain) was documented in a study of early T cells in non-severe SARS-CoV-2 infection. For the study at large: Sequencing was performed on bulk RNA from unsorted whole blood, leaving chains unpaired.

Study-wide points: Reliance on VDJdb matching favored anti-spike CD8 responses; private and CD4 specificities were missed.

Germline V CDR1 and CDR2: LGHNA, YNFKEQ. The CDR3 has 18 amino acids. Trimming took 5 bases from V and 8 from J; bases not matched to a gene: 15. Note on this clonotype: Its cognate antigen is unknown.

Each single cDNA molecule received a unique molecular identifier. TCRdb re-derived calls from the 5' RACE reads in MiXCR, one entry per CDR3 protein. This table has roughly 26,000 distinct CDR3 sequences, 4% to 6% appearing once. The source is an adult who was a healthcare worker with PCR-confirmed SARS-CoV-2 infection or an uninfected control (not recorded which). This rearrangement joins TRBV4-2 to TRBJ2-1, with 13 nucleotides matching TRBD2. The sample was whole blood. The chain's CDR3 is CASSKGTSGGANMHEQFF. For the CDR3, the DNA is TGTGCCAGCAGCAAAGGAACTAGCGGGGGGGCCAATATGCATGAGCAGTTCTTC.